A single sample gave rise to the 9 T cell receptor beta chains below, sequenced in a study of cytomegalovirus exposure and HLA in healthy donors. PCR primers comprised 60 Vbeta and 13 Jbeta primers. Measured with immunoSEQ multiplex PCR; TCRdb has only the in-frame clones, and not every one. The sample holds 90,000 to 120,000 clones, less than 75% seen once. Material for sequencing was PBMCs. Source of these receptors: a man aged 35 to 55 in good health and CMV-seropositive.

This sequence joins TRBV15 and TRBJ1-4; 7 bases fit TRBD1. V shed 2 bases, J shed 11 bases, and the junction held 14 bases outside the gene matches. The CDR3 runs to 16 residues. From germline, CDR1 is LNHNV and CDR2 YYDKDF (reference sequence). CDR3 protein: CATSRSGTDQSDKLFF. The CDR3 DNA sequence: TGTGCCACCAGCAGATCCGGGACAGACCAGTCGGACAAACTGTTTTTT. The full variable domain, its missing parts supplied by reference TRBV15 and TRBJ1-4, is DAMVIQNPRYQVTQFGKPVTLSCSQTLNHNVMYWYQQKSSQAPKLLFHYYDKDFNNEADTPDNFQSRRPNTSFCFLDIRSPGLGDTAMYLCATSRSGTDQSDKLFFGSGTQLSVL.

The chain joins TRBV19 to TRBJ2-5; TRBD2 aligns across 9 bases. V shed 4 bases, J shed 1 base, and the junction held 7 bases outside the gene matches. There are 16 residues in the CDR3. Germline lookup yields CDR1 LNHDA and CDR2 SQIVND (reference sequence). The CDR3 reads CASSSGLAMTQETQYF. As DNA, the CDR3 is TGTGCCAGTAGTAGCGGACTAGCGATGACCCAAGAGACCCAGTACTTC.

This chain joins TRBV5-1 and TRBJ1-1, with 11 positions matching TRBD1. The trim removed 4 bases at V and 4 bases at J, leaving 12 bases unmatched. Germline V lookup: CDR1 SGHRS, CDR2 YFSETQ. The CDR3 length is 17 residues. The CDR3 bases are TGCGCCAGCAGCCTCTTAGGGACAGGGGGTGGAGGCACTGAAGCTTTCTTT. This gives the protein CASSLLGTGGGGTEAFF.

The genes are TRBV7-9 and TRBJ2-1, with 10 bases aligning to TRBD2. Germline trimming cut 5 bases from V and 5 bases from J; bases unmatched to any gene: 6. Germline V CDR1 and CDR2: SEHNR, FQNEAQ (reference sequence). The CDR3 is 15 amino acids. CDR3 sequence (DNA): TGTGCCAGCAGCCTGCTAGCGGGAGCTGACAATGAGCAGTTCTTC. Protein: CASSLLAGADNEQFF.

This chain connects TRBV7-2 to TRBJ2-4; D is possibly TRBD1 (5 bases). Germline CDR1 and CDR2: SGHTA and FQGNSA. The CDR3 extends over 13 amino acids. Trimming removed 1 base from V and 5 bases from J, with 6 bases in between. The CDR3 bases are TGTGCCAGCAGCTTAGTAGGGGAAAACATTCAGTACTTC. Its translation: CASSLVGENIQYF.

The chain carries TRBV2 and TRBJ2-1; 11 nucleotides align to TRBD2. The CDR3 runs 16 residues. Germline V lookup: CDR1 SNHLY, CDR2 FYNNEI. V dropped 5 bases and J dropped 6; count of bases not matched to a gene: 9. The CDR3 spells CASSISSGRARNEQFF. The DNA for the CDR3 is TGTGCCAGCAGTATCAGTAGCGGGAGGGCCCGCAATGAGCAGTTCTTC. Complete variable domain (other parts from reference TRBV2 and TRBJ2-1): EPEVTQTPSHQVTQMGQEVILRCVPISNHLYFYWYRQILGQKVEFLVSFYNNEISEKSEIFDDQFSVERPDGSNFTLKIRSTKLEDSAMYFCASSISSGRARNEQFFGPGTRLTVL.

The V and J genes are TRBV27 and TRBJ2-7, with 8 positions matching TRBD2. Germline values: CDR1 MNHEY, CDR2 SMNVEV (reference sequence). CDR3 length equals 15 residues. J lost 0 bases, V lost 3 bases, and 4 bases had no gene match. This CDR3 is CASSFLSGSSYEQYF. CDR3 sequence (DNA): TGTGCCAGCAGTTTTTTAAGCGGGAGCTCCTACGAGCAGTACTTC.

This clone was seen only once. This rearrangement joins TRBV30 to TRBJ1-1, with a weak D call TRBD1 (6 bases). V was pared by 0 bases and J by 0 bases, with 14 bases between. CDR3 length: 16 amino acids. CDR1 is GTSNPN and CDR2 is SVGIG in the germline V gene (reference sequence). The CDR3 here is CAWSVLSWTVNTEAFF. The CDR3, as DNA: TGTGCCTGGAGTGTACTGTCTTGGACAGTGAACACTGAAGCTTTCTTT.

The chain recombines TRBV6-5 with TRBJ1-1; no firm D call. Germline V gene data show CDR1 as MNHEY and CDR2 as SVGAGI. The CDR3 contains 12 residues. Trimming removed 6 bases at V and 11 bases at J, with 16 bases between. CDR3 residues: CASREVAGRAFF. Written as DNA, the CDR3 is TGTGCCAGCAGGGAAGTCGCGGGAAGGGCTTTCTTT.